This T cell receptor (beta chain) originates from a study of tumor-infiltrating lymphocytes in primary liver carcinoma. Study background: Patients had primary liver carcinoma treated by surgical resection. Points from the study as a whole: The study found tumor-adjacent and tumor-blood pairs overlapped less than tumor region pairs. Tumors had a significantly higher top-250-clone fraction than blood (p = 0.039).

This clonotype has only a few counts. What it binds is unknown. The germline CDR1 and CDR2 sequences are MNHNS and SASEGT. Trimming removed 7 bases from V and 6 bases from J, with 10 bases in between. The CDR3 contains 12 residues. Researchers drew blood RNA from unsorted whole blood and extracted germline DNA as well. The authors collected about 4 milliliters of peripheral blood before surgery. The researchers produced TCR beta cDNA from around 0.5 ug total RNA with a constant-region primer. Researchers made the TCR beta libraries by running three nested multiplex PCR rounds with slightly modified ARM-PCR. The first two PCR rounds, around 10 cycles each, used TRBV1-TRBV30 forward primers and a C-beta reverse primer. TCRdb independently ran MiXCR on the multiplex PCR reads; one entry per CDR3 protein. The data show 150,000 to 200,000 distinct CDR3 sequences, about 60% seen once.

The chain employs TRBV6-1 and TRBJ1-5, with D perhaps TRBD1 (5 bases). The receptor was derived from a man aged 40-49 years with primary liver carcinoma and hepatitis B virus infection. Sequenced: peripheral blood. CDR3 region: CASMIGGQPQHF. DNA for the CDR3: TGTGCCAGCATGATCGGGGGTCAGCCCCAGCATTTT.